A single sample is the source of the 8 T cell receptor beta chains below, sequenced in a study of blood T cells in healthy people across ages. A sample-barcoded 5' primer and a J-beta primer mix were used in a second PCR of about 7 to 12 cycles. Using its own MiXCR run on the 5' RACE reads, TCRdb lists one record per CDR3 protein. This sample has 650,000 to 1,000,000 distinct CDR3 sequences, with about 36% found just once. Source material: blood. The origin of the receptors is a man between 18 and 35 years old in good health.

This clonotype was recorded at least ten times. V is TRBV6-2 or TRBV6-3 and J is TRBJ1-2, with TRBD1 matching 7 bases. CDR3 length equals 14 residues. The J segment lost 6 bases and the V segment lost 6 bases, leaving 10 bases of the junction unmatched. Germline V CDR1 and CDR2: MNHEY, SVGEGT. CDR3 residues: CASSPVTGTDGYTF. The CDR3 DNA sequence: TGTGCCAGCAGCCCCGTGACAGGGACGGATGGCTACACCTTC.

The rearrangement joins TRBV7-2 to TRBJ1-2; D is unclear. With 5 bases removed from V and 2 bases from J, the gap between germline ends came to 12 bases. Germline lookup yields CDR1 SGHTA and CDR2 FQGNSA. The CDR3 has 14 amino acids. In nucleotides, the CDR3 is TGTGCCAGCAGCCATGGGTCCTACAACTATGGCTACACCTTC. Amino acids: CASSHGSYNYGYTF.

The sample holds a few counts of this clonotype. V and J are TRBV7-9 and TRBJ1-2; 11 nucleotides align to TRBD1. Trimming took 4 bases from V and 7 from J; bases not matched to a gene: 2. In germline, CDR1 is SEHNR, CDR2 FQNEAQ (reference sequence). The CDR3 is 13 residues long. The CDR3 nucleotides read TGTGCCAGCAGCTGGACAGGGGGCGGTGGCTACACCTTC. It translates to CASSWTGGGGYTF.

This clonotype was counted many times. This chain connects TRBV18 to TRBJ1-2, with D perhaps TRBD1 (6 bases). V was shortened by 4 bases and J by 5 bases, with 20 bases between the two germline ends. Looked up from germline, CDR1 is KGHSH and CDR2 is LQKENI. The CDR3 is made up of 16 amino acids. CDR3 nucleotides: TGTGCCAGCTCACTTATAGCTACGGACAGCCTGTATGGCTACACCTTC. This encodes CASSLIATDSLYGYTF. The variable domain in full, completed from reference TRBV18 and TRBJ1-2, reads NAGVMQNPRHLVRRRGQEARLRCSPMKGHSHVYWYRQLPEEGLKFMVYLQKENIIDESGMPKERFSAEFPKEGPSILRIQQVVRGDSAAYFCASSLIATDSLYGYTFGSGTRLTVV.

This rearrangement joins TRBV20-1 to TRBJ2-1; tentative D call: TRBD1 (6 bases). V lost 7 bases, J lost 10 bases, and 29 bases lay in between. CDR1 and CDR2 (germline): DFQATT, SNEGSKA (reference sequence). The CDR3 sequence is 16 residues long. In nucleotides, the CDR3 is TGCAGTGTCCAGACAGGAAGGCAGCCGAATAACTACGAGCAGTTCTTC. Its translation is CSVQTGRQPNNYEQFF.

The chain is built from TRBV4-1 and TRBJ2-7; D might be TRBD2 (5 bases). V lost 4 bases to trimming and J lost 3 bases, with 10 bases between them. This CDR3 has 13 amino acids. Germline V gives CDR1 MGHRA, CDR2 YSYEKL. CDR3 coding DNA: TGCGCCAGCAGCCCGGTTGAGGGCTACGAGCAGTACTTC. Residues: CASSPVEGYEQYF.

The V gene is TRBV27, the J gene TRBJ2-3; 10 bases agree with TRBD1. The CDR3 contains 18 residues. With 5 bases clipped from V and 4 bases from J, the junction kept 15 bases outside the gene matches. Looked up from germline, CDR1 is MNHEY and CDR2 is SMNVEV (reference sequence). The DNA for the CDR3 is TGTGCCAGCAGTAGCCCCCCAGTGTCGGGACAGGGGCCAGATACGCAGTATTTT. It codes for CASSSPPVSGQGPDTQYF.

Regarding this clonotype: This may be a read error, as it is one base from a much larger clone. This rearrangement joins TRBV15 to TRBJ2-5; unclear D gene. The DNA matches TRBJ2-7 better at its end, which makes the J call doubtful. Germline CDR1 is LNHNV and CDR2 is YYDKDF (reference sequence). The CDR3 loop spans 12 amino acids. As DNA, the CDR3 is TGTGCCACCAGCTCCGATAGCTACGAGCAGTACTTC. Protein sequence: CATSSDSYEQYF.